A selection of T cell receptor beta chains follows, all from one sample in a study of T cell repertoires in cytomegalovirus infection. TCRdb fed the reads into MiXCR, producing one record per CDR3 protein. This table has approximately 500,000 distinct CDR3 sequences, about 11% appearing once. The sequencing input was PBMCs. These receptors came from a human donor in good health (CMV status not recorded). Some clones in this sample may be carry-over from other donors' samples. The CDR3 runs from the conserved cysteine through the conserved F or W. The order of the fields is CDR3 length, D gene, V gene, CDR3 protein. A D gene is named only where the DNA matches it firmly.

14 | . | TRBV30 | CAWSPLRGTDTQYF
17 | . | TRBV29-1 | CSVVGRASEGSTDTQYF
15 | . | TRBV20-1 | CSANKPTGQVLEQYF
16 | . | TRBV7-9 | CASSLVGTPTNYGYTF
13 | . | TRBV20-1 | CSALGEFVDTQYF
17 | . | TRBV6-1 | CASSSLTDSDSNQPQHF
15 | TRBD1 | TRBV28 | CASSTMGQGKEKLFF
14 | TRBD1 | TRBV20-1 | CSATTGGRDSPLHF
13 | . | TRBV10-2 | CASSHRLGTEAFF
14 | . | TRBV6-1 | CASSEVSRYTEAFF
11 | . | TRBV27 | CARPRGTEAFF
15 | . | TRBV5-4 | CASSLAFANTGELFF
13 | . | TRBV7-8 | CASSLGVTVEAFF
17 | TRBD1 | TRBV9 | CASSPGDRPYKGTEAFF
14 | TRBD1 | TRBV7-3 | CASSLTGANTEAFF
16 | . | TRBV7-8 | CASSLARWSSTDTQYF
17 | TRBD2 | TRBV4-2 | CASSPGPGGFAKNIQYF
14 | . | TRBV6-1 | CASSLARDFYGYTF
14 | . | TRBV20-1 | CSVPYFGSLNEQFF
16 | . | TRBV27 | CASSSPGSSYNSPLHF
17 | TRBD2 | TRBV11-2 | CASSPPWAGGPVDTQYF
15 | . | TRBV7-3 | CASSPGKISTDTQYF
14 | . | TRBV11-3 | CASSFGGLNTEAFF
14 | . | TRBV20-1 | CSARVDSGNGELFF
16 | . | TRBV27 | CASSPSRSGSTDTQYF
13 | . | TRBV12-3/TRBV12-4 | CASSPIQGQPQHF
15 | . | TRBV15 | CATSRDRGINQPQHF
15 | . | TRBV7-9 | CASSLNTDRPDTQYF
14 | . | TRBV7-2 | CAGSLGVSGNTIYF
15 | . | TRBV7-9 | CASSLPRNLGNTIYF
15 | . | TRBV4-2 | CASSLQGDSDNEQFF
14 | TRBD2 | TRBV20-1 | CSASTSGMKNEQFF
15 | TRBD1 | TRBV6-1 | CASRRGQGGSYEQYF
16 | TRBD1 | TRBV28 | CASSTDRGGNQETQYF
12 | . | TRBV6-4 | CASSILREKLFF
14 | . | TRBV19 | CASKAGSSNQPQHF
15 | TRBD2 | TRBV12-5 | CASGRTSGPYNEQFF
11 | . | TRBV20-1 | CSARVIGTQYF
16 | . | TRBV6-6 | CASSPRGARVNTEAFF